This T cell receptor (beta chain) derives from a study of blood T cell repertoires in COVID-19. Trimming cost V 1 base and J 8 bases; bases outside gene matches: 7. The V gene's germline CDR1 is MNHNS and CDR2 SASEGT. The CDR3 loop spans 14 amino acids. Only in-frame clones appear in the TCRdb table, and some are missing; sequencing was by immunoSEQ multiplex PCR. The data hold approximately 250,000 clones, with over 80% observed a single time. The chain couples TRBV6-1 to TRBJ1-2, with 7 nucleotides matching TRBD1. The origin of this receptor is a man in his 60s who had recovered from COVID-19. The sequencing input was peripheral blood. The CDR3 is CASSEGDRVRGYTF. CDR3 DNA sequence: TGTGCCAGCAGTGAAGGAGACAGGGTACGGGGCTACACCTTC.